This passage covers 5 T cell receptor beta chains from one sample sequenced in a study of blood T cells in healthy people across ages. With a J-beta primer mix and a sample-barcoded 5' primer, a second PCR ran about 7 to 12 cycles. TCRdb used MiXCR to reprocess the 5' RACE reads, holding one entry per CDR3 protein. The sample has 1.8 million or so distinct CDR3 sequences; about 39% are singletons. Specimen: blood. The receptors originated from a human donor in good health.

J is TRBJ1-2 and V is TRBV20-1; TRBD1 is a possible D gene (5 bases). Germline V CDR1 and CDR2: DFQATT, SNEGSKA (reference sequence). The CDR3 spans 12 residues. Trimming took off 0 bases at V and 8 bases at J, with 10 bases between the two ends. The CDR3 sequence: CSARDGRQGYTF. DNA of the CDR3: TGCAGTGCTAGAGATGGGCGACAGGGCTACACCTTC.

The chain uses TRBV10-3 and TRBJ2-6; D gene unclear. This CDR3 region has 15 residues. The V gene's germline CDR1 is ENHRY and CDR2 SYGVKD. Trimming removed 3 bases at V and 0 bases at J, with 6 bases between. Written as DNA, the CDR3 is TGTGCCATCAGTGAAAGTTCCTCTGGGGCCAACGTCCTGACTTTC. Its protein product is CAISESSSGANVLTF.

V gene TRBV7-3 combines with J gene TRBJ2-1, with 11 bases identical to TRBD2. The CDR3 sequence is 16 residues long. Trimming at V came to 5 bases and at J to 7 bases, leaving 10 bases not matched to a gene. Germline CDR1 and CDR2: SGHTA and FQGTGA. The CDR3 here is CASSRIAGGLFNEQFF. CDR3 nucleotide sequence: TGTGCCAGCAGCCGTATAGCGGGGGGGTTGTTTAATGAGCAGTTCTTC.

This clonotype has only a few counts. The rearrangement links TRBV5-6 to TRBJ2-5; TRBD1 agrees at 7 bases. CDR1 is SGHDT and CDR2 is YYEEEE in the germline V gene. The CDR3 spans 15 residues. The V gene end was trimmed by 3 bases and the J gene end by 2 bases; junction bases not matched to a gene: 7. CDR3 DNA: TGTGCCAGCAGCTATTTCGGACAGGCTCAAGAGACCCAGTACTTC. Translated: CASSYFGQAQETQYF.

The J gene is TRBJ1-1, the V gene TRBV29-1; possibly TRBD1 for D (5 bases). V lost 4 bases, J lost 0 bases, and 15 bases lay in between. CDR3 size: 15 residues. Germline lookup yields CDR1 SQVTM and CDR2 ANQGSEA. The CDR3 DNA sequence: TGCAGCGTTGGTACATTACAGGATGTGAACACTGAAGCTTTCTTT. This translates into CSVGTLQDVNTEAFF.